The present entry profiles one T cell receptor (beta chain) with its context. Its specific antigen is unknown. Base qualities are missing; no much larger clone stands one base away. This sample was included in a study of immune characteristics of hereditary and idiopathic chronic pancreatitis. The study in broad terms: The study profiled local pancreatic immune cells and TCRbeta repertoires in hereditary and idiopathic chronic pancreatitis compared with control organ donor pancreases. TCRbeta sequencing was performed on roughly 5 control pancreases, roughly seven hereditary chronic pancreatitis pancreases and roughly 6 idiopathic chronic pancreatitis pancreases. The gDNA-based approach was chosen because it involved minimal in vitro experimental manipulation of pancreas-infiltrating T cells.

The library relied on the immunoSEQ multiplex PCR assay. From pancreatic genomic DNA, the TCRbeta CDR3 region along with adjacent sequences was amplified and then sequenced. The source study handled its data this way. Repertoire diversity was measured as a mean normalized Shannon-Wiener index, alongside productive clonality and productive rearrangement counts. Control and chronic pancreatitis repertoire metrics were compared with the nonparametric Mann-Whitney U test. Shared clonotypes were defined as CDR3beta sequences with identical amino acid composition and length across subjects. TCRdb holds this immuneACCESS table with in-frame rearrangements only. Some clones are missing; in checked studies, unresolved V genes explain under half, and the rest has no known cause. V, J and clone size were drawn from that table, and D and trimming were deduced from the DNA. This sample holds over 12,000 clones; over 70% were observed only once. Over 12% of the sample rests with the top ten.

General conclusions and limits of the study: Vbeta-Jbeta gene family usage, including TRBV10, TRBV19, TRBV23 and TRBV5, differed between hereditary and idiopathic chronic pancreatitis. Because patient tissue could be obtained only at the time of TPIAT, immune findings may have been influenced by differences in disease duration. Compared with controls, both chronic pancreatitis groups had significantly higher TCRbeta repertoire diversity and lower clonality. The study did not include chronic pancreatitis caused by alcohol use. Among about 13 chronic pancreatitis patients, a positive correlation was found between numbers of productive TCR rearrangements and disease severity scores.

Chronic pancreatitis pancreas tissue was obtained from patients undergoing total pancreatectomy with islet autotransplantation (TPIAT). The chronic pancreatitis patients who were included had no known history of diabetes. Genomic DNA was extracted directly from bulk pancreas tissue, without T cell sorting, for TCRbeta sequencing. Pancreas tissues from patients and organ donors were collected consecutively at two US centers. CDR1 is given as SNHLY and CDR2 as FYNNEI, both from the germline V gene. V is pared back by 2 bases and J by 9 bases, with 14 bases lying between the germline termini. The CDR3 contains 14 residues, cysteine and phenylalanine counted. This entry keeps only the CDR3 DNA: 42 bases, framed from base 1.

The source is a human donor with chronic pancreatitis. The V and J genes are TRBV2 and TRBJ2-1; the D gene is perhaps TRBD2, from 5 matching bases. The sequencing sample was made of pancreas tissue with hereditary chronic pancreatitis. The encoded CDR3 is CASSESLGGGEQFF. The DNA sequence is TGTGCCAGCAGTGAAAGTCTAGGAGGTGGTGAGCAGTTCTTC.